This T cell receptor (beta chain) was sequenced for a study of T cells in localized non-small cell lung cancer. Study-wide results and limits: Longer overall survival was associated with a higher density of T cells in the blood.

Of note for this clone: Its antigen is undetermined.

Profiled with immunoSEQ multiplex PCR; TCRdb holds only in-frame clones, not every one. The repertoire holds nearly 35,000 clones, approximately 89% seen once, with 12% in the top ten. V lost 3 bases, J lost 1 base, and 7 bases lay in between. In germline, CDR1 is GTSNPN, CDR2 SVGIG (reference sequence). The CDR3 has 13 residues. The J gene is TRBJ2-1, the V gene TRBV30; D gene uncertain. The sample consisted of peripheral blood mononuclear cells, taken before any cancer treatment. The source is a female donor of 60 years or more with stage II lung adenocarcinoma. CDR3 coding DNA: TGTGCCTGGAGCGCCCAATCCTACAATGAGCAGTTCTTC. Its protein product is CAWSAQSYNEQFF.